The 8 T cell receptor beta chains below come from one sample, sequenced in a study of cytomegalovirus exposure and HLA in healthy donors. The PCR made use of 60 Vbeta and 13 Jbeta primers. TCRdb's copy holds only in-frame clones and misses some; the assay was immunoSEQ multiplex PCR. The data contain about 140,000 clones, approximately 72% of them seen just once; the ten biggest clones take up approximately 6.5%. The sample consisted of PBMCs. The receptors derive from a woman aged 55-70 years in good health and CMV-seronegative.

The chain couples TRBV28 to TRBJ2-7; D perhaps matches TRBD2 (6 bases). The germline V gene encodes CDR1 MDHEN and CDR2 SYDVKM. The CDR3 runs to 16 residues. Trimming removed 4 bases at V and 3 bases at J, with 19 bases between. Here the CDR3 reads CASSSASAGRRYEQYF. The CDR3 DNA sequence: TGTGCCAGCAGTTCCGCCTCCGCGGGACGTCGCTACGAGCAGTACTTC.

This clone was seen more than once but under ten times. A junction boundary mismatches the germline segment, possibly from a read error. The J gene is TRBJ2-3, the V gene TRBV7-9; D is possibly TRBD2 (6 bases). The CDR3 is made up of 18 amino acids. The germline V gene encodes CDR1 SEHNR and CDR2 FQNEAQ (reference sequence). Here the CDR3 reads CSSSTAGPSPRVADTQYF. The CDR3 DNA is TGTTCCAGCAGCACAGCGGGTCCATCCCCTAGGGTCGCAGATACGCAGTATTTT.

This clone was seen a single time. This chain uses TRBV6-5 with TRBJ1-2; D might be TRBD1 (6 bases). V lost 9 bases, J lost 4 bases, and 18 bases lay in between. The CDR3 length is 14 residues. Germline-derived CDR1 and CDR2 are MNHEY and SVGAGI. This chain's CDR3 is CASSKMGAGYGYTF. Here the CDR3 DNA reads TGTGCCAGTAGCAAGATGGGGGCAGGCTATGGCTACACCTTC.

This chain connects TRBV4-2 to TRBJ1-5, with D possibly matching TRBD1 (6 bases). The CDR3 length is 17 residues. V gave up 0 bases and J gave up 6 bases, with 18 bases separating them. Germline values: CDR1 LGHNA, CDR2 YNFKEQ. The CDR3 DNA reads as TGTGCCAGCAGCCAAGATCGTGTAGGGGGGGTTGGTCAGCCCCAGCATTTT. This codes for CASSQDRVGGVGQPQHF.

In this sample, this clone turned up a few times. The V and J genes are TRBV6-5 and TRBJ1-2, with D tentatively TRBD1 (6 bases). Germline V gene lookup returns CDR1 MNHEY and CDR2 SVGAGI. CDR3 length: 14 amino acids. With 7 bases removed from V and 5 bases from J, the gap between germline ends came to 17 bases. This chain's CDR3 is CASTTGPSAYGYTF. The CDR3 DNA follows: TGTGCCAGCACCACAGGGCCCTCGGCGTATGGCTACACCTTC.

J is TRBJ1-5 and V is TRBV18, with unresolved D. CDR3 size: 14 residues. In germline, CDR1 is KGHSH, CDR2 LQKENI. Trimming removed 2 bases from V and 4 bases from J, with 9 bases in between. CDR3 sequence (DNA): TGTGCCAGCTCACCAAATCGCCAGAATCAGCCCCAGCATTTT. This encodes CASSPNRQNQPQHF.

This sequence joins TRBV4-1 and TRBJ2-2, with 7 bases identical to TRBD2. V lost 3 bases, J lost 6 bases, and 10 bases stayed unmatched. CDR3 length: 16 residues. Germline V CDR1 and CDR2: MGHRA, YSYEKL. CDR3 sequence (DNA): TGCGCCAGCAGCCAGGCGGGGCAGGGACTACCCGGGGAGCTGTTTTTT. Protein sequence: CASSQAGQGLPGELFF.

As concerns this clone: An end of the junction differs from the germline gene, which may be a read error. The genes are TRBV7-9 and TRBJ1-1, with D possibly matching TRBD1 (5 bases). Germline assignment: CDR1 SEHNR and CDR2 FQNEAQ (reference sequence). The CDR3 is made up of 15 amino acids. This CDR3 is CASSLIGGGNTESFF. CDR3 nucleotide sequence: TGTGCCAGCAGCTTAATAGGCGGGGGGAACACTGAATCTTTCTTT.